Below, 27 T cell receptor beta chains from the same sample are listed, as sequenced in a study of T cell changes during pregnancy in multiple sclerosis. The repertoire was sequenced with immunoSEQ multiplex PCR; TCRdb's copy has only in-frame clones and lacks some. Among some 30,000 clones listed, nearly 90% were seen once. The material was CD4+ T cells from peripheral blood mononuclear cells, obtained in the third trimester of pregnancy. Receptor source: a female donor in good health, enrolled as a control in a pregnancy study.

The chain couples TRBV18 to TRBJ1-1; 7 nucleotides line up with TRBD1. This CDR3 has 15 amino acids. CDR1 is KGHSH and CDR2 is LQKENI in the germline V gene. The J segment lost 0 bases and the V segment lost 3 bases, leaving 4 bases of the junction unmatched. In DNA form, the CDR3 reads TGTGCCAGCTCACCGGACAGGCCTATGAACACTGAAGCTTTCTTT. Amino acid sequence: CASSPDRPMNTEAFF.

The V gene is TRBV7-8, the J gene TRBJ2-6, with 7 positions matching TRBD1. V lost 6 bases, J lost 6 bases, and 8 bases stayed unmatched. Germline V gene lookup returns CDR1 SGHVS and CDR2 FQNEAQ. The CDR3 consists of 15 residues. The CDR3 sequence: CASRSTGDTANVLTF. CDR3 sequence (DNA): TGTGCCAGCAGATCTACAGGGGACACGGCCAACGTCCTGACTTTC.

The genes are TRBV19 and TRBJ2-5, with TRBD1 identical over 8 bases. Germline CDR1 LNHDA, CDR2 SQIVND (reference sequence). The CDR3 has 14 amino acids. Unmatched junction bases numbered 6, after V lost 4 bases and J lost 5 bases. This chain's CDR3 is CASSTWTGRETQYF. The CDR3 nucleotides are TGTGCCAGTAGTACCTGGACAGGGCGGGAGACCCAGTACTTC. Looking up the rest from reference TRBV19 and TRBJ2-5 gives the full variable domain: DGGITQSPKYLFRKEGQNVTLSCEQNLNHDAMYWYRQDPGQGLRLIYYSQIVNDFQKGDIAEGYSVSREKKESFPLTVTSAQKNPTAFYLCASSTWTGRETQYFGPGTRLLVL.

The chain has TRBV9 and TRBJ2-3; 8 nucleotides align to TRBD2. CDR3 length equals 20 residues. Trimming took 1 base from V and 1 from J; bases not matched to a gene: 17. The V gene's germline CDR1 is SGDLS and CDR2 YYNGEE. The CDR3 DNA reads TGTGCCAGCAGCGTAAGTTTGGGGACTAGAGGGACTCCTGGCACAGATACGCAGTATTTT. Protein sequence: CASSVSLGTRGTPGTDTQYF.

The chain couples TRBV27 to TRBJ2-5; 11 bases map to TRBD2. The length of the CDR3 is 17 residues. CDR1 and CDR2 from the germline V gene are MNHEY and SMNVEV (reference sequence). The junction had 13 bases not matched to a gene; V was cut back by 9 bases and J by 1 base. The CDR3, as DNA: TGTGCCAGTCGGGGACTAGCGGACCCGAGGGCCCAAGAGACCCAGTACTTC. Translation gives CASRGLADPRAQETQYF.

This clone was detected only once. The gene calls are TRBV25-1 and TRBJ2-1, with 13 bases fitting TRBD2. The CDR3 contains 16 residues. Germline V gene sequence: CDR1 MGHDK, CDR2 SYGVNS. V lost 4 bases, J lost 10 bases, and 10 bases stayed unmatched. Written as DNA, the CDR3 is TGTGCCAGCAGTGCCCCTACTAGCGGGAGGGCCAGGGAGCAGTTCTTC. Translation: CASSAPTSGRAREQFF.

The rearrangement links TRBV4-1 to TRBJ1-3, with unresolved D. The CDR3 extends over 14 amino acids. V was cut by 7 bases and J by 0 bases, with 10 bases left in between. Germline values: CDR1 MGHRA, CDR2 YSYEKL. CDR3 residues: CASTRTFSGNTIYF. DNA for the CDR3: TGCGCCAGCACCCGCACATTCTCTGGAAACACCATATATTTT.

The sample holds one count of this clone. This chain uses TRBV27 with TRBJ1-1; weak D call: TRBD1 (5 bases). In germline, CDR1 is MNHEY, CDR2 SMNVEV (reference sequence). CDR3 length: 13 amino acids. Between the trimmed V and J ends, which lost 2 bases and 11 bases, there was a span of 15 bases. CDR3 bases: TGTGCCAGCAGTTTAGAAAAAGGGGTGGGGGCTTTCTTT. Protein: CASSLEKGVGAFF.

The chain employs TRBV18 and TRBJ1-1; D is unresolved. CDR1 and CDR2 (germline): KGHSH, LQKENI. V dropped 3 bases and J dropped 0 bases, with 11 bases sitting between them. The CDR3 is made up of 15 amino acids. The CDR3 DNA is TGTGCCAGCTCACCGGGAGGGAAAATGAACACTGAAGCTTTCTTT. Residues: CASSPGGKMNTEAFF.

The CDR3, as DNA: TGTGCCAGCAGCCCCACAGCGGGAGGGGCCACCGGGGAGCTGTTTTTT. Its protein is CASSPTAGGATGELFF. The chain recombines TRBV9 with TRBJ2-2; 10 nucleotides agree with TRBD2. Unmatched junction bases numbered 7, after V lost 4 bases and J lost 4 bases. The CDR3 runs 16 residues. Germline CDR1 SGDLS, CDR2 YYNGEE.

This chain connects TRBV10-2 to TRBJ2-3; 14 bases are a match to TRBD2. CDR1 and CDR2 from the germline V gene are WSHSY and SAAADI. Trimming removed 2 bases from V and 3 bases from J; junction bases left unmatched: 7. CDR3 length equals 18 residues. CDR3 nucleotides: TGCGCCAGCAGTGAGGGGACTAGCGGGAGATATAAAACAGATACGCAGTATTTT. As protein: CASSEGTSGRYKTDTQYF.

In nucleotides, the CDR3 is TGTGCCAGCAGCTTGGTTGGGGGGGGAGGAGAGACCCAGTACTTC. It translates to CASSLVGGGGETQYF. The chain employs TRBV5-6 and TRBJ2-5; TRBD2 matches 7 bases. V dropped 0 bases and J dropped 4; count of bases not matched to a gene: 6. CDR1 is SGHDT, CDR2 YYEEEE, per germline. The CDR3 sequence is 15 residues long.

CDR3 amino acids: CSVEDLGTGLGEQFF. In DNA, the CDR3 is TGCAGCGTTGAAGACCTCGGGACAGGGTTGGGTGAGCAGTTCTTC. This chain uses TRBV29-1 with TRBJ2-1; 9 bases are a match to TRBD1. This CDR3 is built from 15 residues. J lost 9 bases, V lost 0 bases, and 9 bases had no gene match. CDR1 is SQVTM and CDR2 is ANQGSEA in the germline V gene.

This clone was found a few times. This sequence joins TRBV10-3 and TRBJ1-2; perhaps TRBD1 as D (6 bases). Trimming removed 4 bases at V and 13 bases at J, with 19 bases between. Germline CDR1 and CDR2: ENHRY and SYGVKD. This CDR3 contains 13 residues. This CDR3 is CAISVKGEGVSTF. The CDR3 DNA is TGTGCCATCAGTGTTAAGGGCGAGGGGGTGTCCACCTTC.

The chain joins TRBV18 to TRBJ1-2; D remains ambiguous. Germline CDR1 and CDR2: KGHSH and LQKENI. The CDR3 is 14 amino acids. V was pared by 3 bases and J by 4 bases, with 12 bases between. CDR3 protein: CASSPGGGIYGYTF. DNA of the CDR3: TGTGCCAGCTCACCTGGAGGCGGTATCTATGGCTACACCTTC. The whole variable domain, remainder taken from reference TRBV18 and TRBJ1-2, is NAGVMQNPRHLVRRRGQEARLRCSPMKGHSHVYWYRQLPEEGLKFMVYLQKENIIDESGMPKERFSAEFPKEGPSILRIQQVVRGDSAAYFCASSPGGGIYGYTFGSGTRLTVV.

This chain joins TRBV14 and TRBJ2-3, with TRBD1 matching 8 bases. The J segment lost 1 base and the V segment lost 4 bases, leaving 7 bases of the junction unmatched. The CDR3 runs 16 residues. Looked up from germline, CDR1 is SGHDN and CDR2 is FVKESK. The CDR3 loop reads CASSLTGGRGTDTQYF. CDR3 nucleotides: TGTGCCAGCAGCCTCACAGGGGGACGGGGCACAGATACGCAGTATTTT.

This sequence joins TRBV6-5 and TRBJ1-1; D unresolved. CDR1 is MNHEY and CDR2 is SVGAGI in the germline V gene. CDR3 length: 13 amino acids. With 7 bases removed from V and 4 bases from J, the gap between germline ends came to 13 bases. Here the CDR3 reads CASTRTTFTEAFF. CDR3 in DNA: TGTGCCAGCACTCGAACGACATTCACTGAAGCTTTCTTT.

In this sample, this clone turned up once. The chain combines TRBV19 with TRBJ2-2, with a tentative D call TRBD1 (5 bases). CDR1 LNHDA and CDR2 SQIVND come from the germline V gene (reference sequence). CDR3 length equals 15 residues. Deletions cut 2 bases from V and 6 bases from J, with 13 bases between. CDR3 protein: CASSIIAGWAGELFF. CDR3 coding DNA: TGTGCCAGTAGTATAATAGCAGGGTGGGCCGGGGAGCTGTTTTTT.

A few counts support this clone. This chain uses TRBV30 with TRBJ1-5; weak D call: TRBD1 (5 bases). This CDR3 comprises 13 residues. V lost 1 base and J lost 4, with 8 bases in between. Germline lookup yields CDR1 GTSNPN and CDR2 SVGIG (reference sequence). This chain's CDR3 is CAWSGGQNQPQHF. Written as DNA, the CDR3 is TGTGCCTGGAGTGGGGGCCAGAATCAGCCCCAGCATTTT.

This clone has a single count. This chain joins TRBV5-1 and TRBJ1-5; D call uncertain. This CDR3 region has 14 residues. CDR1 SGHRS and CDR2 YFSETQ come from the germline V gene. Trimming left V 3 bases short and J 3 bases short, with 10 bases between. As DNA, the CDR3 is TGCGCCAGCAGCTCTTCGGGGTACAATCAGCCCCAGCATTTT. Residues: CASSSSGYNQPQHF.

CDR3 residues: CASSNQGANEQFF. In nucleotides, the CDR3 is TGTGCCAGCAGCAACCAGGGTGCCAATGAGCAGTTCTTC. J is TRBJ2-1 and V is TRBV21-1; the D segment call TRBD1 is taken from the table without a DNA check. TRBV21-1 is noted as a pseudogene. The CDR3 totals 13 residues.

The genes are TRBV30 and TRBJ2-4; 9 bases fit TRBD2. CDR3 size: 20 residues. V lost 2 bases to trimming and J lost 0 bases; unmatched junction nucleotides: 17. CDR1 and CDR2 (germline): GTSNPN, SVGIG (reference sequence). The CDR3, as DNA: TGTGCCTGGAGTTCACGCGTTCTCAGGCTAGCGGGGAAAGCCAAAAACATTCAGTACTTC. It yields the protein CAWSSRVLRLAGKAKNIQYF.

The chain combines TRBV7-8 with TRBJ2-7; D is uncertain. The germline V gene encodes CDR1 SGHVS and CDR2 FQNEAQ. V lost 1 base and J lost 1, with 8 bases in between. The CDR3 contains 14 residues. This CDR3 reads CASSLVPGSYEQYF. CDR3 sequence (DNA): TGTGCCAGCAGCTTAGTTCCCGGGTCCTACGAGCAGTACTTC. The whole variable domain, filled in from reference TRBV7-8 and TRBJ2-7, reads GAGVSQSPRYKVAKRGQDVALRCDPISGHVSLFWYQQALGQGPEFLTYFQNEAQLDKSGLPSDRFFAERPEGSVSTLKIQRTQQEDSAVYLCASSLVPGSYEQYFGPGTRLTVT.

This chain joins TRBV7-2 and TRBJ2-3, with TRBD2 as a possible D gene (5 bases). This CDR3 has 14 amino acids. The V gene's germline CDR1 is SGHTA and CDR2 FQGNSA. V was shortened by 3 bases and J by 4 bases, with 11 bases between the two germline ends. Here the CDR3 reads CASSLDSSSDTQYF. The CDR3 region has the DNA TGTGCCAGCAGCTTGGACTCCTCTTCAGATACGCAGTATTTT.

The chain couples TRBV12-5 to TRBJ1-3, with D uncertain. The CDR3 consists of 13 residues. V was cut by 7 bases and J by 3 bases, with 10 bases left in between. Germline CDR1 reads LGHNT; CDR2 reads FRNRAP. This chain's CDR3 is CASVIDFGNTIYF. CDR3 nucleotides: TGTGCTAGTGTTATTGACTTTGGAAACACCATATATTTT.

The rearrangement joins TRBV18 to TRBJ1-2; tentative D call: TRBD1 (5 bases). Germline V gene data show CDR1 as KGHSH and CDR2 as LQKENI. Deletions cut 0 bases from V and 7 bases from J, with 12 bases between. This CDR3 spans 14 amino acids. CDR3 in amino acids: CASSPPWGTGGYTF. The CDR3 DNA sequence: TGTGCCAGCTCACCACCGTGGGGTACAGGTGGCTACACCTTC.

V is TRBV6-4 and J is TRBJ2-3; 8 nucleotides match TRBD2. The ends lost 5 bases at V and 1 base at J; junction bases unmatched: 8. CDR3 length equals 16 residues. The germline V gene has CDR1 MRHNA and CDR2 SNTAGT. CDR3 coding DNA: TGTGCCAGCAGTTTACAGAGCGGGAGTCGCACAGATACGCAGTATTTT. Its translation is CASSLQSGSRTDTQYF.